Each of the 13 T cell receptor beta chains below was sequenced from the same sample in a study of T cell changes during pregnancy in multiple sclerosis (dated by TCRdb to the late 2010s). The library relied on the immunoSEQ multiplex PCR assay. The table comes from immuneACCESS by way of TCRdb, which keeps in-frame sequences with V and J called. Part of the clones is missing from these tables; in studies checked, under half for an unresolved V gene and the rest for unknown reasons. This sample has around 72,000 clones in its table, and about 93% of those were observed once. The ten most abundant clones make up more than 0.4% of the sample. This sample comprised CD4+ T cells from peripheral blood mononuclear cells, obtained before pregnancy. These receptor sequences come from a female donor with multiple sclerosis, enrolled in a pregnancy study.

The chain carries TRBV7-9 and TRBJ1-6, with 7 bases identical to TRBD1. CDR1 is SEHNR, CDR2 FQNEAQ, per germline (reference sequence). CDR3 length: 14 amino acids. J lost 7 bases, V lost 7 bases, and 7 bases had no gene match. The CDR3 spells CASNLGTANSPLHF. The CDR3 DNA reads as TGTGCCAGCAACCTCGGGACAGCAAATTCACCCCTCCACTTT.

This chain connects TRBV27 to TRBJ1-1; 8 positions agree with TRBD1. Germline CDR1 reads MNHEY; CDR2 reads SMNVEV (reference sequence). The CDR3 is 14 residues long. Trimming took 6 bases from V and 1 from J; bases not matched to a gene: 4. CDR3 in DNA: TGTGCCAGCAGGCTGACAGGGGAGAACACTGAAGCTTTCTTT. It yields the protein CASRLTGENTEAFF.

The chain employs TRBV6-6 and TRBJ2-7; 7 nucleotides agree with TRBD2. Losses at the gene ends were 6 bases for V and 3 bases for J; bases not matched to a gene: 14. The CDR3 runs to 16 residues. Germline CDR1 reads MNHNY; CDR2 reads SVGAGI (reference sequence). This CDR3 is CASRAGSVNGGYEQYF. The CDR3 coding sequence is TGTGCCAGCAGAGCGGGAAGTGTCAACGGGGGCTACGAGCAGTACTTC.

V gene TRBV29-1 combines with J gene TRBJ2-5; 8 bases are shared with TRBD2. CDR1 is SQVTM and CDR2 is ANQGSEA in the germline V gene. The V gene end was trimmed by 5 bases and the J gene end by 1 base; junction bases not matched to a gene: 3. The CDR3 sequence is 13 residues long. CDR3 sequence reads: CSVLSGAQETQYF. CDR3 sequence (DNA): TGCAGCGTTCTTAGCGGGGCCCAAGAGACCCAGTACTTC.

CDR3 amino acids: CASSPQGDQPQHF. CDR3 in DNA: TGTGCCAGCTCACCACAAGGGGATCAGCCCCAGCATTTT. This rearrangement joins TRBV18 to TRBJ1-5, with D maybe TRBD1 (5 bases). This CDR3 comprises 13 residues. CDR1 KGHSH and CDR2 LQKENI come from the germline V gene. Trimming pared 1 base from V and 5 bases from J, leaving 6 bases between.

The gene calls are TRBV9 and TRBJ2-3, with TRBD2 identical over 8 bases. Germline-derived CDR1 and CDR2 are SGDLS and YYNGEE. Losses at the gene ends were 3 bases for V and 1 base for J; bases not matched to a gene: 10. The CDR3 contains 17 residues. The CDR3 nucleotides read TGTGCCAGCAGCGCCGCGGGGGGTTGGTCAGGCACAGATACGCAGTATTTT. Translating gives CASSAAGGWSGTDTQYF.

The chain links TRBV5-1 to TRBJ1-4, with 9 bases lining up with TRBD1. The length of the CDR3 is 16 residues. Germline CDR1 and CDR2: SGHRS and YFSETQ. J lost 5 bases, V lost 2 bases, and 7 bases had no gene match. CDR3 loop: CASSLEPGTGNEKLFF. The CDR3 nucleotides read TGCGCCAGCAGCTTAGAACCCGGGACAGGGAATGAAAAACTGTTTTTT.

The chain uses TRBV9 and TRBJ2-7, with 7 bases matching TRBD1. Germline trimming cut 4 bases from V and 3 bases from J; bases unmatched to any gene: 10. The germline V gene has CDR1 SGDLS and CDR2 YYNGEE. The CDR3 totals 15 residues. The CDR3 DNA sequence: TGTGCCAGCAGCCCCGGGCAGGGGGTGAACTACGAGCAGTACTTC. The encoded protein is CASSPGQGVNYEQYF.

The chain is built from TRBV9 and TRBJ2-7; tentatively, D is TRBD1 (5 bases). Trimming pared 4 bases from V and 0 bases from J, leaving 20 bases between. Germline assignment: CDR1 SGDLS and CDR2 YYNGEE. The length of the CDR3 is 17 residues. The DNA of the CDR3 is TGTGCCAGCAGCCCCCAGGTGTCTGTCGACAGCTCCTACGAGCAGTACTTC. As protein: CASSPQVSVDSSYEQYF.

This clone was observed a single time. V gene TRBV2 combines with J gene TRBJ1-3; the match to TRBD1 covers 8 bases. J was trimmed by 3 bases and V by 1 base; bases with no gene match: 14. The CDR3 sequence is 19 residues long. Germline V gives CDR1 SNHLY, CDR2 FYNNEI. Written as DNA, the CDR3 is TGTGCCAGCAGTGAAGAAGAGGGGTTCAGGACAGGGTATGGAAACACCATATATTTT. It encodes CASSEEEGFRTGYGNTIYF.

This clone was seen more than once but under ten times. The rearrangement links TRBV28 to TRBJ2-7; D ambiguous. Between the trimmed V and J ends, which lost 2 bases and 4 bases, there was a span of 3 bases. Germline V gene lookup returns CDR1 MDHEN and CDR2 SYDVKM. The CDR3 is made up of 11 amino acids. The CDR3 region has the DNA TGTGCCAGCAGTTTACTGTACGAGCAGTACTTC. Translation gives CASSLLYEQYF.

The chain links TRBV5-6 to TRBJ2-5; D gene uncertain. There are 13 residues in the CDR3. Germline V gene sequence: CDR1 SGHDT, CDR2 YYEEEE. V dropped 0 bases and J dropped 3 bases, with 6 bases sitting between them. This CDR3 is CASSLEPKETQYF. The CDR3 nucleotides are TGTGCCAGCAGCTTGGAACCTAAAGAGACCCAGTACTTC.

The chain combines TRBV4-1 with TRBJ2-6, with TRBD1 as a possible D gene (5 bases). Trimming removed 6 bases at V and 1 base at J, with 10 bases between. Germline CDR1 reads MGHRA; CDR2 reads YSYEKL. The CDR3 runs to 15 residues. Here the CDR3 DNA reads TGCGCCAGCAGTTCACCAGGGTCTGGGGCCAACGTCCTGACTTTC. It is translated as CASSSPGSGANVLTF.